The 6 T cell receptor beta chains below come from one sample, sequenced in a study of blood T cell repertoires in COVID-19. Measured with immunoSEQ multiplex PCR; TCRdb has only the in-frame clones, and not every one. Among under 350,000 clones listed, about 82% were seen once. Sequenced input: peripheral blood. The source is a human donor in a cohort sampled during active COVID-19.

This chain connects TRBV9 to TRBJ2-2; 7 nucleotides match TRBD1. The trim removed 0 bases at V and 6 bases at J, leaving 5 bases unmatched. The CDR3 runs to 15 residues. The germline gives CDR1 SGDLS, CDR2 YYNGEE. CDR3 bases: TGTGCCAGCAGCGTAGACAGGGGACGGGCCGGGGAGCTGTTTTTT. It specifies CASSVDRGRAGELFF.

The chain carries TRBV5-6 and TRBJ2-3; tentatively, D is TRBD2 (6 bases). The CDR3 loop spans 12 amino acids. Trimming shortened V by 3 bases and J by 5 bases, and 7 bases separated the two germline ends. CDR1 is SGHDT and CDR2 is YYEEEE in the germline V gene. DNA of the CDR3: TGTGCCAGCAGCTGGGGACTAGATACGCAGTATTTT. This sequence encodes CASSWGLDTQYF.

V usage is TRBV12-3 or TRBV12-4 and J usage is TRBJ2-1, with D unresolved. This CDR3 has 12 amino acids. With 1 base removed from V and 7 bases from J, the gap between germline ends came to 5 bases. The CDR3, as DNA: TGTGCCAGCAGTTTAGGTCAAAATGAGCAGTTCTTC. It specifies CASSLGQNEQFF.

The V gene is TRBV3-1 (or the pseudogene TRBV3-2), the J gene TRBJ1-1, with D perhaps TRBD1 (6 bases). The germline V gene has CDR1 LGHDT and CDR2 YNNKEL (reference sequence). V was shortened by 4 bases and J by 6 bases, with 15 bases between the two germline ends. This CDR3 region has 14 residues. The CDR3 DNA follows: TGTGCCAGCAGCCTCTACAGGGACGGGGCTGAAGCTTTCTTT. Its protein product is CASSLYRDGAEAFF.

The chain uses TRBV5-1 and TRBJ1-1; D gene unclear. Trimming cost V 2 bases and J 0 bases, with 11 bases left between them. Germline V gene lookup returns CDR1 SGHRS and CDR2 YFSETQ. This CDR3 has 15 residues. The CDR3 loop reads CASSLLSSMNTEAFF. The CDR3, as DNA: TGCGCCAGCAGCTTATTGTCCAGTATGAACACTGAAGCTTTCTTT.

The gene calls are TRBV5-1 and TRBJ1-5, with D unresolved. The CDR3 runs 14 residues. Trimming took off 2 bases at V and 6 bases at J, with 12 bases between the two ends. Looked up from germline, CDR1 is SGHRS and CDR2 is YFSETQ. CDR3 loop: CASSLGGSFQPQHF. DNA for the CDR3: TGCGCCAGCAGCTTAGGCGGGTCGTTTCAGCCCCAGCATTTT.